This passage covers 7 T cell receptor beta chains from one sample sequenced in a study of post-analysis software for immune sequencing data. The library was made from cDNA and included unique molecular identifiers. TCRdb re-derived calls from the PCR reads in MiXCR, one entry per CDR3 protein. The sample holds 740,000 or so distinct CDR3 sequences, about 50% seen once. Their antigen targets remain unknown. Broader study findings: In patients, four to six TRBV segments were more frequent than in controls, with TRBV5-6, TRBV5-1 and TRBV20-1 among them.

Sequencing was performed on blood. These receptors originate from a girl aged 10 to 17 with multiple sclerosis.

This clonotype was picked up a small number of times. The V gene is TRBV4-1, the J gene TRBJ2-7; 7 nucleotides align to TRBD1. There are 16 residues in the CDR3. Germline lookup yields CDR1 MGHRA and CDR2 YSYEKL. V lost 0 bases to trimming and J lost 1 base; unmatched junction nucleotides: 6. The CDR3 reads CASSQDRGTASYEQYF. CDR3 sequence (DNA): TGCGCCAGCAGCCAAGATCGTGGGACAGCTTCCTACGAGCAGTACTTC.

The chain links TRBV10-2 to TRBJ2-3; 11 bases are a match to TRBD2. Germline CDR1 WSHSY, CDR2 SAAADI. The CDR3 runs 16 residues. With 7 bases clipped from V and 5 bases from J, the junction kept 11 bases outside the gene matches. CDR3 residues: CASTKTLAGAEDTQYF. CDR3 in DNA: TGCGCCAGCACCAAGACACTAGCGGGAGCGGAAGATACGCAGTATTTT.

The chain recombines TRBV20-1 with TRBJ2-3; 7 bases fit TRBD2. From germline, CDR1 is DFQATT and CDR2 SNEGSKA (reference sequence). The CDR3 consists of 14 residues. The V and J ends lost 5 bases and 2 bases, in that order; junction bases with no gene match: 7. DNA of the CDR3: TGCAGTGCTCTGGTGGGGGGGGTCACAGATACGCAGTATTTT. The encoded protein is CSALVGGVTDTQYF.

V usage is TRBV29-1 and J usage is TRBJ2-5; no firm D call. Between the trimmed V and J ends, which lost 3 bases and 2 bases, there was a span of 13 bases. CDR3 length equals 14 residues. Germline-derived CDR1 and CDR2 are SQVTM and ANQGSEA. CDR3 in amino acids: CSVEGSAGQETQYF. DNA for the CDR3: TGCAGCGTTGAGGGGTCGGCCGGGCAAGAGACCCAGTACTTC.

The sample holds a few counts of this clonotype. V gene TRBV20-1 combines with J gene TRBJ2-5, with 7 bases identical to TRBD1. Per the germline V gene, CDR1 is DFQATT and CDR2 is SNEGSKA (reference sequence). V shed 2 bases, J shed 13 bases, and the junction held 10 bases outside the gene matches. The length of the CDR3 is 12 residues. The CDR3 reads CSARLTGTARYF. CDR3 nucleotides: TGCAGTGCTAGACTAACTGGGACAGCGAGGTACTTC.

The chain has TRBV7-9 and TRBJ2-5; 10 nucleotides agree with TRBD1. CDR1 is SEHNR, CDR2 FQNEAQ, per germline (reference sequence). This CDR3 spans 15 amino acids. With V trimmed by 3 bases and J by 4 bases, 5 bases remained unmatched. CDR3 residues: CASSFRQGAVETQYF. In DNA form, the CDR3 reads TGTGCCAGCAGCTTCCGACAGGGGGCTGTAGAGACCCAGTACTTC.

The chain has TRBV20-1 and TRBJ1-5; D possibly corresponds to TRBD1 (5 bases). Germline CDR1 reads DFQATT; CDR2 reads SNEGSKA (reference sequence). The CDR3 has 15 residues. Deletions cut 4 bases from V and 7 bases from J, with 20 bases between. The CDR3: CSATEYGIYRQPQHF. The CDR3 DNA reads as TGCAGTGCTACGGAATATGGAATCTACAGGCAGCCCCAGCATTTT.